These T cell receptor beta chains were read from a single sample in a study of blood T cell repertoires in COVID-19. Using immunoSEQ multiplex PCR, the repertoire was profiled, and TCRdb retains in-frame clones only, with some absent. The table shows approximately 190,000 clones, with 80% occurring only once. The sequencing sample was made of peripheral blood. These receptor sequences come from a man aged 60-69 years with acute or convalescent COVID-19. The CDR3 runs from the conserved cysteine through the conserved F or W. D genes are given only for firm matches. Only some rows state a clone size, as once, few, many or a class for expanded clones.

TGTGCCAGCAGTGAGTATTTTCAGCGGGGGGGCTCCTACAATGAGCAGTTCTTC,CASSEYFQRGGSYNEQFF,TRBJ2-1,-,TRBD2,TRBV6-1,18
TGTGCCAGCAGCCTCGACGGACAAAATGGGGATACGCAGTATTTT,CASSLDGQNGDTQYF,TRBJ2-3,-,-,TRBV7-3,15
TGTGCCAGCAGAAGGGGGCGAGGTATCATGACCCAGCATTTT,CASRRGRGIMTQHF,TRBJ1-5,-,TRBD1,TRBV25-1,14
TGTGCCAGCAGCTCGCGACTAGCCAATGAGCAGTTCTTC,CASSSRLANEQFF,TRBJ2-1,-,TRBD2,TRBV7-9,13
TGTGCCAGTAGTATCATAGTGACTAGCGGGAGACGGACCGGGGAGCTGTTTTTT,CASSIIVTSGRRTGELFF,TRBJ2-2,-,TRBD2,TRBV19,18
TGTGCCAGTACTATTTCAGGGGATGGCAAGCCCCAGCATTTT,CASTISGDGKPQHF,TRBJ1-5,-,-,TRBV19,14
TGTGCCAGCACCAAGACGGGGAATGAGCAGTTCTTC,CASTKTGNEQFF,TRBJ2-1,-,-,TRBV7-9,12
TGTGCCAGCAGCGTTACTAGCGGGGGGGCCAGTAGCACAGATACGCAGTATTTT,CASSVTSGGASSTDTQYF,TRBJ2-3,-,TRBD2,TRBV9,18
TGTGCCAGCAGCGTAGCTCTAGCGGGGGGTCATGAGCAGTTCTTC,CASSVALAGGHEQFF,TRBJ2-1,-,TRBD2,TRBV9,15
TGTGCCAGCAGCCAAGAAGGAAAGGGTAGAGGGACTGAAGCTTTCTTT,CASSQEGKGRGTEAFF,TRBJ1-1,-,-,TRBV4-2,16
TGTGCCAACAAACAGGGGGCGACCTATGGCTACACCTTC,CANKQGATYGYTF,TRBJ1-2,-,TRBD1,TRBV2,13
TGTGCCAGCAGCGTAGCAGGACAGGGGGCGGGAGAGACCCAGTACTTC,CASSVAGQGAGETQYF,TRBJ2-5,-,TRBD1,TRBV9,16
TGCGCCAGCAGGATCCTCTCTACCTACGAGCAGTACTTC,CASRILSTYEQYF,TRBJ2-7,-,-,TRBV5-1,13
TGCAGCGTTGTCAAGGGACTAGGCTACAATGAGCAGTTCTTC,CSVVKGLGYNEQFF,TRBJ2-1,-,TRBD2,TRBV29-1,14
TGTGCCAGCAGCTTGGAGGGAGATGGGGGGGCCAACGTCCTGACTTTC,CASSLEGDGGANVLTF,TRBJ2-6,-,-,TRBV5-5,16
TGCGCCAGCAGCGCCGGGACTAGCGGGGCGCTGGTGAGGACAGATACGCAGTATTTT,CASSAGTSGALVRTDTQYF,TRBJ2-3,-,TRBD2,TRBV10-1,19
TGTGCCAGCAGCTTGGTGAAAATAGCTAATGAAAAACTGTTTTTT,CASSLVKIANEKLFF,TRBJ1-4,-,-,TRBV5-5,15
TGTGCCAGCAGCGAGACTAGCGGATACTCCTACGAGCAGTACTTC,CASSETSGYSYEQYF,TRBJ2-7,few,TRBD2,TRBV6-5,15
TGTGCCTGGGGCCGGGAGGACGAGCAGTACTTC,CAWGREDEQYF,TRBJ2-7,-,TRBD2,TRBV30,11
TGTGCCAGCAGCGTAGGGACTCACGAGGGCCGAGGGGGTGGCTACACCTTC,CASSVGTHEGRGGGYTF,TRBJ1-2,-,-,TRBV9,17
TGTGCCAGTAAGCTCGGAGGCAGGGGGCTCCACGAGCAGTACTTC,CASKLGGRGLHEQYF,TRBJ2-7,-,TRBD1,TRBV19,15
TGTGCCAGTAGTATCTACTCTAGCGGGGCTCGTAATGAGCAGTTCTTC,CASSIYSSGARNEQFF,TRBJ2-1,-,TRBD2,TRBV19,16
TGTGCCAGCTCACCACCGCAGGGTAAGAACTCTGAAGCTTTCTTT,CASSPPQGKNSEAFF,TRBJ1-1,-,-,TRBV18,15
TGTGCCAGCAGTTCCTCGAACAGGGCTCCGGATGCCTTC,CASSSSNRAPDAF,TRBJ1-2,-,-,TRBV6-5,13
TGTGCCAGCAGTTTAGGACTCGAGGTGGTCTTC,CASSLGLEVVF,TRBJ2-1,-,-,TRBV27,11
TGTGCCAGCAGTAGGGGACAGAGGTCCCCTGGGGCCAACGTCCTGACTTTC,CASSRGQRSPGANVLTF,TRBJ2-6,-,TRBD1,TRBV6-2/TRBV6-3,17
TGTGCCAGCGGGGGGGGGACTAGCGGTTTGACAGATACGCAGTATTTT,CASGGGTSGLTDTQYF,TRBJ2-3,-,TRBD2,TRBV7-8,16
TGTGCCAGCAGTTGGAATCAGGGGAACACTGAAGCTTTCTTT,CASSWNQGNTEAFF,TRBJ1-1,many,-,TRBV6-6,14
TGTGCCAGTAGTCCTCCCACCGGACAGGGGCGATACGAGCAGTACTTC,CASSPPTGQGRYEQYF,TRBJ2-7,-,TRBD1,TRBV19,16
TGCGCCAGCAGGCCGATTACCGGGACTACGGGTGAGCAGTTCTTC,CASRPITGTTGEQFF,TRBJ2-1,-,TRBD2,TRBV5-1,15
TGTGCCAGCAGTGAAAATTCGGGGGGGACAGATACGCAGTATTTT,CASSENSGGTDTQYF,TRBJ2-3,-,TRBD2,TRBV2,15
TGTGCCAGCTCCCCGGGAGGTTTCTTCGACACCATATATTTT,CASSPGGFFDTIYF,TRBJ1-3,-,-,TRBV11-2,14
TGTGCCAGCAGTACGGACAGAGTAGGTGAGCAGTTCTTC,CASSTDRVGEQFF,TRBJ2-1,-,-,TRBV2,13
TGTGCCAGCAGCTACCACCCGAGGGGGAACTATGGCTACACCTTC,CASSYHPRGNYGYTF,TRBJ1-2,-,-,TRBV2,15
TGTGCCAGCAGCGTATCCACAACCAGCACCGGGGAGCTGTTTTTT,CASSVSTTSTGELFF,TRBJ2-2,-,-,TRBV9,15
TGTGCCATCAGTGAGGGAGGGGAAGCTTTCTTT,CAISEGGEAFF,TRBJ1-1,-,-,TRBV10-3,11
TGTGCCTGGAGTACGGGACAGGGGGAGCGACAGCCCCAGCATTTT,CAWSTGQGERQPQHF,TRBJ1-5,-,TRBD1,TRBV30,15
TGCAGTGCTAGGTTGAGAATTGAGCAGTTCTTC,CSARLRIEQFF,TRBJ2-1,-,-,TRBV20-1,11
TGTGCCAGCAGCCAAGATCAGGGGGGCCCCTACAATGAGCAGTTCTTC,CASSQDQGGPYNEQFF,TRBJ2-1,-,-,TRBV4-2,16
TGCGCCAGCAGCCCCTCAACAGGGGTCCTCTCTATTGGCTACACCTTC,CASSPSTGVLSIGYTF,TRBJ1-2,-,TRBD1,TRBV5-1,16
TGTGCCAGCAGCCAAGAGTTTCGGGGAGGTGGCTACACCTTC,CASSQEFRGGGYTF,TRBJ1-2,few,-,TRBV14,14
TGTGCCATCAGTGAGCTCGGGGGTCTCTCAGATACGCAGTATTTT,CAISELGGLSDTQYF,TRBJ2-3,-,-,TRBV10-3,15
TGTGCCAGCAGCCTAGCCCGACTAGCGGGATACTCCTACGAGCAGTACTTC,CASSLARLAGYSYEQYF,TRBJ2-7,once,TRBD2,TRBV7-2,17
-,CASSFGQGAWVYF,TRBJ2-7,-,-,TRBV6-5,13
TGTGCCAGCAGTTACTCGCAGGGTAGAGCTAACTATGGCTACACCTTC,CASSYSQGRANYGYTF,TRBJ1-2,few,-,TRBV6-5,16
TGCGCCAGCAAATGGCAGGGGAAAGAGACCCAGTACTTC,CASKWQGKETQYF,TRBJ2-5,many,-,TRBV5-1,13
TGTGCCAGCAGCTCCCCCCGGAATGAGCAGTTCTTC,CASSSPRNEQFF,TRBJ2-1,-,-,TRBV7-3,12